One and the same sample provided the 24 T cell receptor beta chains below, sequenced in a study of type 1 and type 2 diabetes patients. The PCR template was genomic DNA. The TCR beta CDR3 region was amplified using 30 forward and 13 reverse primers. TCRdb re-derived calls from the multiplex PCR reads in MiXCR, one entry per CDR3 protein. The data hold more than 250,000 distinct CDR3 sequences, with around 47% observed a single time. The source material was peripheral blood mononuclear cells (PBMCs). Receptors originate from a man aged 18 to 29 with type 2 diabetes.

The V and J genes are TRBV20-1 and TRBJ2-3; TRBD2 matches 14 bases. Trimming removed 4 bases from V and 2 bases from J; junction bases left unmatched: 8. This CDR3 is built from 17 residues. Germline CDR1 reads DFQATT; CDR2 reads SNEGSKA (reference sequence). The CDR3 nucleotides read TGCAGTGCTATGGGACTAGCGGGGGTTCGGGTCACAGATACGCAGTATTTT. Translating it yields CSAMGLAGVRVTDTQYF.

This clonotype was picked up a small number of times. V and J are TRBV6-6 and TRBJ1-4; D remains unclear. Germline V gene lookup returns CDR1 MNHNY and CDR2 SVGAGI (reference sequence). This CDR3 has 13 residues. V was trimmed by 4 bases and J by 8 bases, leaving 11 bases between them. The CDR3 region is CASSLERWEKLFF. The CDR3 DNA reads TGTGCCAGCAGTTTGGAGAGATGGGAAAAACTGTTTTTT.

This clonotype was observed a handful of times. V usage is TRBV7-9 and J usage is TRBJ2-7, with 7 bases aligning to TRBD1. The V gene's germline CDR1 is SEHNR and CDR2 FQNEAQ (reference sequence). The CDR3 is 14 amino acids. The V segment lost 6 bases and the J segment 7 bases; nucleotides outside the gene matches: 12. CDR3 DNA sequence: TGTGCCAGCAGGGGCCGGGACAGTGGCGTGGAGCAGTACTTC. As protein: CASRGRDSGVEQYF. Using reference TRBV7-9 and TRBJ2-7 for the parts outside the CDR3, the full variable domain is DTGVSQNPRHKITKRGQNVTFRCDPISEHNRLYWYRQTLGQGPEFLTYFQNEAQLEKSRLLSDRFSAERPKGSFSTLEIQRTEQGDSAMYLCASRGRDSGVEQYFGPGTRLTVT.

The gene calls are TRBV7-9 and TRBJ2-7; D is perhaps TRBD1 (6 bases). Germline loops: CDR1 SEHNR, CDR2 FQNEAQ (reference sequence). The CDR3 is 14 residues long. The V end was cut by 5 bases, the J end by 2 bases, with 13 bases between. CDR3: CASSRLQGTYEQYF. The DNA of the CDR3 is TGTGCCAGCAGCCGACTACAGGGCACCTACGAGCAGTACTTC.

This sequence joins TRBV30 and TRBJ1-2; D is possibly TRBD1 (6 bases). CDR1 is GTSNPN, CDR2 SVGIG, per germline (reference sequence). V dropped 6 bases and J dropped 4 bases, with 24 bases sitting between them. The CDR3 is made up of 16 amino acids. Written as DNA, the CDR3 is TGTGCCTGCAGCAGGGGAGGGGTGACGGGTGTCTATGGCTACACCTTC. Residues: CACSRGGVTGVYGYTF.

The genes are TRBV29-1 and TRBJ2-7; D remains unclear. In germline, CDR1 is SQVTM, CDR2 ANQGSEA. CDR3 length: 14 amino acids. V lost 5 bases and J lost 0, with 14 bases in between. The CDR3 loop is CSVSHRISSYEQYF. CDR3 DNA: TGCAGCGTTAGTCATAGGATTAGCTCCTACGAGCAGTACTTC.

The chain combines TRBV25-1 with TRBJ1-1; a weak D match, TRBD1 (5 bases). The germline V gene has CDR1 MGHDK and CDR2 SYGVNS. The CDR3 spans 15 residues. Trimming removed 3 bases from V and 4 bases from J, with 15 bases in between. In DNA form, the CDR3 reads TGTGCCAGCAGTGAGCCCGGGACCGCCTGCACTGAAGCTTTCTTT. Its translation: CASSEPGTACTEAFF.

The chain combines TRBV15 with TRBJ1-5; D possibly corresponds to TRBD1 (5 bases). From germline, CDR1 is LNHNV and CDR2 YYDKDF (reference sequence). The CDR3 runs to 14 residues. V gave up 0 bases and J gave up 8 bases, with 11 bases separating them. The CDR3 DNA is TGTGCCACCAGCAGAGATAGGGGAGCGGAGCCCCAGCATTTT. It specifies CATSRDRGAEPQHF.

With respect to this clonotype: The junction departs from the called germline gene at one end, perhaps through a read error. The chain uses TRBV5-1 and TRBJ2-5, with 12 bases aligning to TRBD2. CDR1 is SGHRS and CDR2 is YFSETQ in the germline V gene. The CDR3 has 14 amino acids. Here the CDR3 reads CASTTSGGKETQCF. The DNA for the CDR3 is TGCGCCAGCACTACTAGCGGGGGGAAAGAGACCCAGTGCTTC.

The chain combines TRBV2 with TRBJ1-2, with 7 bases fitting TRBD1. Germline V gene lookup returns CDR1 SNHLY and CDR2 FYNNEI. Losses at the gene ends were 9 bases for V and 4 bases for J; bases not matched to a gene: 8. The CDR3 has 13 residues. The CDR3 protein is CASSDRDSYGYTF. Here the CDR3 DNA reads TGTGCCAGTTCCGACCGGGACAGCTATGGCTACACCTTC.

The rearrangement uses TRBV20-1 and TRBJ1-2; TRBD1 might be the D (6 bases). Germline CDR1 DFQATT, CDR2 SNEGSKA (reference sequence). This CDR3 has 12 amino acids. Trimming removed 6 bases at V and 4 bases at J, with 12 bases between. CDR3: CSAPDSRYGYTF. CDR3 in DNA: TGCAGTGCCCCGGACAGTCGCTATGGCTACACCTTC.

This clonotype was counted a single time. The CDR3 here is CASSLVGNEKLFF. The CDR3 DNA is TGTGCCAGCAGCTTAGTGGGGAATGAAAAACTGTTTTTT. This sequence joins TRBV7-2 and TRBJ1-4; no definite D call. The CDR3 loop spans 13 amino acids. CDR1 and CDR2 (germline): SGHTA, FQGNSA. V dropped 1 base and J dropped 5 bases, with 5 bases sitting between them.

Notes on this clonotype: A much larger clone is a single base away; this may be a read error. The chain is built from TRBV12-3 or TRBV12-4 and TRBJ2-5; D unresolved. The J call may be wrong; the DNA end is better matched by TRBJ2-7. This CDR3 region has 12 residues. The CDR3 region is CASSSTSCEQYF. CDR3 nucleotides: TGTGCCAGCAGTAGCACCTCCTGCGAGCAGTACTTC.

The V gene is TRBV2, the J gene TRBJ1-2; possible D gene TRBD1, 5 bases. The V end was cut by 6 bases, the J end by 5 bases, with 16 bases between. Germline CDR1 SNHLY, CDR2 FYNNEI. The CDR3 has 14 residues. The CDR3 loop is CASSSGQGGYGYTF. The CDR3 DNA is TGTGCCAGCAGCTCCGGGCAGGGCGGTTATGGCTACACCTTC.

CDR3 loop: CASSSLGLAGYYEQFF. The CDR3 coding sequence is TGTGCCAGCAGCTCACTGGGACTAGCGGGATACTATGAGCAGTTCTTC. This chain connects TRBV7-8 to TRBJ2-1; 13 positions match TRBD2. The junction had 8 bases not matched to a gene; V was cut back by 4 bases and J by 8 bases. The CDR3 spans 16 residues. Germline V lookup: CDR1 SGHVS, CDR2 FQNEAQ. The whole variable domain, filled in from reference TRBV7-8 and TRBJ2-1, reads GAGVSQSPRYKVAKRGQDVALRCDPISGHVSLFWYQQALGQGPEFLTYFQNEAQLDKSGLPSDRFFAERPEGSVSTLKIQRTQQEDSAVYLCASSSLGLAGYYEQFFGPGTRLTVL.

The V call is TRBV29-1, the J call TRBJ2-3; unclear D gene. CDR1 SQVTM and CDR2 ANQGSEA come from the germline V gene. Trimming removed 4 bases at V and 6 bases at J, with 11 bases between. CDR3 size: 12 residues. In DNA form, the CDR3 reads TGCAGCGTTGGGATGGTATCGGATACGCAGTATTTT. Translating it yields CSVGMVSDTQYF.

The CDR3 loop reads CASSSERGENSPLHF. The CDR3 DNA follows: TGTGCCAGCAGCTCCGAACGGGGTGAGAATTCACCCCTCCACTTT. V gene TRBV13 combines with J gene TRBJ1-6; D gene unclear. CDR3 length: 15 amino acids. The germline V gene encodes CDR1 PRHDT and CDR2 FYEKMQ (reference sequence). Between the trimmed V and J ends, which lost 4 bases and 7 bases, there was a span of 14 bases. The whole variable domain, remainder taken from reference TRBV13 and TRBJ1-6, is AAGVIQSPRHLIKEKRETATLKCYPIPRHDTVYWYQQGPGQDPQFLISFYEKMQSDKGSIPDRFSAQQFSDYHSELNMSSLELGDSALYFCASSSERGENSPLHFGNGTRLTVT.

In this sample, this clonotype turned up a few times. V is TRBV5-1 and J is TRBJ2-5; D is unclear. The CDR3 loop spans 14 amino acids. Germline values: CDR1 SGHRS, CDR2 YFSETQ. V dropped 4 bases and J dropped 3 bases, with 13 bases sitting between them. For the CDR3, the DNA is TGCGCCAGCAGCACCGGCGGCCAAGAAGAGACCCAGTACTTC. This encodes CASSTGGQEETQYF.

The chain couples TRBV5-1 to TRBJ2-7; D may be TRBD1 or TRBD2 (5 bases each). Trimming left V 2 bases short and J 2 bases short, with 17 bases between. This CDR3 has 16 amino acids. CDR1 is SGHRS and CDR2 is YFSETQ in the germline V gene. This chain's CDR3 is CASSFGTGTGPYEQYF. The CDR3 DNA reads as TGCGCCAGCAGCTTCGGAACCGGGACGGGTCCCTACGAGCAGTACTTC.

This rearrangement joins TRBV6-5 to TRBJ1-2, with a possible D match to TRBD1 (6 bases). V was pared by 2 bases and J by 8 bases, with 12 bases between. This CDR3 is 13 amino acids long. Germline V lookup: CDR1 MNHEY, CDR2 SVGAGI. In DNA form, the CDR3 reads TGTGCCAGCAGTTACGGGAACAGGGCCGGCTACACCTTC. Its translation: CASSYGNRAGYTF.

Ten or more counts support this clonotype. This chain uses TRBV10-3 with TRBJ1-1; tentatively, D is TRBD1 (6 bases). The V and J ends lost 4 bases and 2 bases respectively, with 14 bases between them. CDR1 and CDR2 from the germline V gene are ENHRY and SYGVKD. This CDR3 has 15 residues. CDR3 nucleotides: TGTGCCATCAGTGCTGAACAGGGACTTAACACTGAAGCTTTCTTT. Translating gives CAISAEQGLNTEAFF.

This sequence joins TRBV11-2 and TRBJ2-2, with 11 bases matching TRBD2. Unmatched junction bases numbered 7, after V lost 2 bases and J lost 5 bases. Germline CDR1 reads SGHAT; CDR2 reads FQNNGV. CDR3 length: 17 residues. This CDR3 reads CASSLIFLAGGTGELFF. DNA for the CDR3: TGTGCCAGCAGCTTAATTTTTTTAGCGGGAGGGACCGGGGAGCTGTTTTTT.

V gene TRBV19 combines with J gene TRBJ1-4; no definite D call. Looked up from germline, CDR1 is LNHDA and CDR2 is SQIVND (reference sequence). The CDR3 extends over 15 amino acids. Trimming took 3 bases from V and 3 from J, leaving 11 bases between them. The chain's CDR3 is CASSIGGQSNEKLFF. CDR3 nucleotides: TGTGCCAGTAGTATTGGCGGGCAATCTAATGAAAAACTGTTTTTT.

This chain joins TRBV11-2 and TRBJ2-3; 9 bases agree with TRBD2. Germline loops: CDR1 SGHAT, CDR2 FQNNGV. Trimming cost V 1 base and J 8 bases; bases outside gene matches: 13. The CDR3 is made up of 17 amino acids. The DNA for the CDR3 is TGTGCCAGCAGCTTAGCGCGAGCTAGCGGGATTTACGTTACGCAGTATTTT. Amino acid sequence: CASSLARASGIYVTQYF.